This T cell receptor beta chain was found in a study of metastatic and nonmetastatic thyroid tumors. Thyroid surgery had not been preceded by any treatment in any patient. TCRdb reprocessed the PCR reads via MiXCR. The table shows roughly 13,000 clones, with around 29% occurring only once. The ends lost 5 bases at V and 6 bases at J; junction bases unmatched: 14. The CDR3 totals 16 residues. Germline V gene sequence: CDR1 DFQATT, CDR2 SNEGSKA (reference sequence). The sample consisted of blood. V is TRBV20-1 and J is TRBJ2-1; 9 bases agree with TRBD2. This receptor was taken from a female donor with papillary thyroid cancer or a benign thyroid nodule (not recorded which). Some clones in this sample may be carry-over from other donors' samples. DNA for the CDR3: TGCAGTGCTGGCTCCCTTAGCGGGAGATTAGCCAATGAGCAGTTCTTC. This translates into CSAGSLSGRLANEQFF.